Each of the 7 T cell receptor beta chains below was sequenced from the same sample in a study of shared clonotypes between healthy human individuals. Libraries were prepared by immunoSEQ multiplex PCR; TCRdb keeps only in-frame clonotypes and omits some of them. The sample lists about 2 million clones; roughly 95% were seen once. Terminally differentiated effector memory CD45RA+ cells were excluded by CCR7 positive selection of CD45RO-negative cells. The sequenced material came from naive CD8+ T cells sorted from blood. The receptor set was obtained from a man aged 18 to 35 in good health.

The V and J genes are TRBV4-3 and TRBJ2-1; 9 nucleotides match TRBD1. With 2 bases clipped from V and 3 bases from J, the junction kept 2 bases outside the gene matches. The germline V gene encodes CDR1 LGHNA and CDR2 YSLEER. This CDR3 is 15 amino acids long. CDR3 protein: CASSQKDRGYNEQFF. CDR3 in DNA: TGCGCCAGCAGCCAAAAGGACAGGGGCTACAATGAGCAGTTCTTC.

This clone was picked up one time. The V call is TRBV6-5, the J call TRBJ2-3; D remains unclear. The germline CDR1 and CDR2 sequences are MNHEY and SVGAGI. The length of the CDR3 is 13 residues. V gave up 2 bases and J gave up 2 bases, with 5 bases separating them. As DNA, the CDR3 is TGTGCCAGCAGTTACGCGGCCACAGATACGCAGTATTTT. As protein: CASSYAATDTQYF.

The chain combines TRBV6-5 with TRBJ2-7, with D tentatively TRBD1 or TRBD2 (5 bases each). This CDR3 contains 12 residues. V shed 10 bases and J shed 4 bases, with 14 bases lying between them. CDR1 and CDR2 from the germline V gene are MNHEY and SVGAGI. The CDR3 protein is CATRTGRYEQYF. As DNA, the CDR3 is TGTGCCACCCGCACGGGGCGGTACGAGCAGTACTTC.

The chain recombines TRBV28 with TRBJ2-5, with D unclear. The germline V and J ends were trimmed by 5 bases and 10 bases, with 14 bases remaining between them. CDR3 size: 12 residues. The germline V gene encodes CDR1 MDHEN and CDR2 SYDVKM. The CDR3 DNA reads TGTGCCAGCAGTCCCAACGCGCTGGGCCAGTACTTC. Protein product: CASSPNALGQYF.

The gene calls are TRBV4-1 and TRBJ2-3, with D unresolved. Germline lookup yields CDR1 MGHRA and CDR2 YSYEKL. Trimming removed 0 bases at V and 0 bases at J, with 10 bases between. The CDR3 covers 16 residues. The CDR3 loop reads CASSQEQRPSTDTQYF. The CDR3 DNA is TGCGCCAGCAGCCAAGAGCAACGTCCTAGCACAGATACGCAGTATTTT.

This sequence joins TRBV28 and TRBJ2-7; D call uncertain. Germline V lookup: CDR1 MDHEN, CDR2 SYDVKM. Trimming took 2 bases from V and 2 from J, leaving 13 bases between them. The CDR3 runs 15 residues. DNA of the CDR3: TGTGCCAGCAGTTTAGGGCCAGATCCTACCTACGAGCAGTACTTC. Its translation is CASSLGPDPTYEQYF.

J is TRBJ2-5 and V is TRBV4-3, with D possibly TRBD2 on 6 matching bases. Germline V CDR1 and CDR2: LGHNA, YSLEER. V was cut by 0 bases and J by 0 bases, with 8 bases left in between. The CDR3 runs to 15 residues. CDR3 nucleotides: TGCGCCAGCAGCCAAGAGGGCGGGGACCAAGAGACCCAGTACTTC. This codes for CASSQEGGDQETQYF.